These 26 T cell receptor beta chains originate from one sample sequenced in a study of shared clonotypes between healthy human individuals (TCRdb year 2020). Libraries were made using the immunoSEQ multiplex PCR assay. Not all clones reach the TCRdb copy of this immuneACCESS table, which keeps in-frame sequences only. Checked studies attribute under half of the gap to unresolved V genes and leave the rest unexplained. Within this sample are under 1 million clones, with 80% to 95% of them counted one time only. The top ten constitute around 24% of the sample. CD8 naive samples were obtained by positive selection for CCR7 among CD45RO-negative cells, yielding a CD45RA+CCR7+ population from which TemRA cells were excluded. Sequenced material: naive CD8+ T cells sorted from blood. The cell subset or site label for this specimen denotes: CD45RA+CCR7+. The receptors originated from a young man in good health.

This clone was recorded a few times. This sequence joins TRBV6-6 and TRBJ2-7; 7 bases align to TRBD1. V shed 0 bases, J shed 3 bases, and the junction held 5 bases outside the gene matches. The CDR3 runs to 15 residues. Germline V gives CDR1 MNHNY, CDR2 SVGAGI (reference sequence). The CDR3 sequence: CASSYSTAGGYEQYF. DNA for the CDR3: TGTGCCAGCAGTTACTCGACTGCAGGGGGCTACGAGCAGTACTTC.

The chain links TRBV6-6 to TRBJ2-7; 10 bases are shared with TRBD2. Germline CDR1 and CDR2: MNHNY and SVGAGI (reference sequence). V lost 7 bases to trimming and J lost 5 bases; unmatched junction nucleotides: 14. This CDR3 spans 16 amino acids. CDR3 in amino acids: CASKTPSGRAVHEQYF. The CDR3 region has the DNA TGTGCCAGCAAAACCCCAAGCGGGAGGGCCGTCCACGAGCAGTACTTC.

The chain carries TRBV28 and TRBJ2-5; possibly TRBD1 or TRBD2 for D (5 bases each). V was cut by 7 bases and J by 2 bases, with 17 bases left in between. The CDR3 has 15 amino acids. Per the germline V gene, CDR1 is MDHEN and CDR2 is SYDVKM. This CDR3 reads CASTGWEKGQETQYF. The CDR3 DNA sequence: TGTGCCAGCACAGGGTGGGAGAAAGGTCAAGAGACCCAGTACTTC.

In DNA form, the CDR3 reads TGTGCCACCAGCAGATGGGACAGGGAAAAAGGTCAGCCCCAGCATTTT. Translating it yields CATSRWDREKGQPQHF. The chain joins TRBV15 to TRBJ1-5; TRBD1 matches 9 bases. V dropped 2 bases and J dropped 6; count of bases not matched to a gene: 8. Germline V gene sequence: CDR1 LNHNV, CDR2 YYDKDF (reference sequence). This CDR3 has 16 amino acids.

This chain connects TRBV27 to TRBJ2-2, with 14 nucleotides matching TRBD2. V gave up 5 bases and J gave up 4 bases; unmatched junction bases: 6. The CDR3 is 17 residues long. The germline V gene encodes CDR1 MNHEY and CDR2 SMNVEV (reference sequence). CDR3 coding DNA: TGTGCCAGCAGTCCCCAGGGACTAGCGGGAGCCACCGGGGAGCTGTTTTTT. Its protein is CASSPQGLAGATGELFF.

The V and J genes are TRBV10-3 and TRBJ2-1; D not certain. In germline, CDR1 is ENHRY, CDR2 SYGVKD. V lost 0 bases, J lost 4 bases, and 4 bases lay in between. This CDR3 spans 13 amino acids. CDR3 loop: CAISESAYNEQFF. The DNA of the CDR3 is TGTGCCATCAGTGAGTCAGCATACAATGAGCAGTTCTTC.

The chain is built from TRBV19 and TRBJ1-5, with D hard to call. In germline, CDR1 is LNHDA, CDR2 SQIVND (reference sequence). The CDR3 contains 14 residues. Trimming removed 10 bases at V and 2 bases at J, with 15 bases between. CDR3 DNA sequence: TGTGCCACCGACTTTGGGCGAGGCAATCAGCCCCAGCATTTT. Protein: CATDFGRGNQPQHF.

The chain combines TRBV5-5 with TRBJ1-2, with TRBD1 as a possible D gene (5 bases). CDR1 SGHKS and CDR2 YYEKEE come from the germline V gene (reference sequence). V lost 4 bases, J lost 2 bases, and 21 bases lay in between. The CDR3 runs 17 residues. CDR3 nucleotides: TGTGCCAGCAGCACTGGAAGGTTGATACAGGAAAACTATGGCTACACCTTC. As protein: CASSTGRLIQENYGYTF.

The chain carries TRBV27 and TRBJ2-5; D gene uncertain. V lost 5 bases and J lost 0, with 7 bases in between. Germline V CDR1 and CDR2: MNHEY, SMNVEV (reference sequence). This CDR3 has 13 amino acids. The CDR3 region has the DNA TGTGCCAGCAGTCCCCGGTACCAAGAGACCCAGTACTTC. Translated: CASSPRYQETQYF.

The gene calls are TRBV6-6 and TRBJ2-1, with TRBD2 matching over 12 bases. This CDR3 is 15 amino acids long. V shed 6 bases and J 6 bases; nucleotides not matched to a gene: 6. Germline values: CDR1 MNHNY, CDR2 SVGAGI (reference sequence). CDR3 bases: TGTGCCAGCAGACGATCTAGCGGGAGGGCCAATGAGCAGTTCTTC. Amino acid sequence: CASRRSSGRANEQFF.

The chain couples TRBV7-9 to TRBJ2-1; the D gene is possibly TRBD1 (8 bases). V dropped 5 bases and J dropped 8 bases, with 16 bases sitting between them. The germline V gene has CDR1 SEHNR and CDR2 FQNEAQ (reference sequence). The length of the CDR3 is 14 residues. The CDR3 here is CASSTQGGLDEQFF. CDR3 in DNA: TGTGCCAGCAGCACACAGGGGGGGCTCGATGAGCAGTTCTTC.

The rearrangement uses TRBV2 and TRBJ2-1, with D hard to call. This CDR3 has 13 residues. V lost 1 base to trimming and J lost 6 bases, with 7 bases between them. Germline assignment: CDR1 SNHLY and CDR2 FYNNEI. The CDR3 reads CASSEGYLNEQFF. In nucleotides, the CDR3 is TGTGCCAGCAGTGAAGGCTACCTCAATGAGCAGTTCTTC.

This rearrangement joins TRBV4-3 to TRBJ2-1; the D gene is possibly TRBD2 (5 bases). The length of the CDR3 is 16 residues. Germline V CDR1 and CDR2: LGHNA, YSLEER. V shed 2 bases and J shed 0 bases, with 11 bases lying between them. CDR3 loop: CASSQTVGDSYNEQFF. DNA for the CDR3: TGCGCCAGCAGCCAAACGGTGGGAGACTCCTACAATGAGCAGTTCTTC.

As DNA, the CDR3 is TGTGCCAGCAGTTTATCGGGGGGGGGCCCCTTTTACGAGCAGTACTTC. It translates to CASSLSGGGPFYEQYF. The chain recombines TRBV27 with TRBJ2-7; possible D gene TRBD2, 7 bases. Trimming removed 0 bases at V and 4 bases at J, with 16 bases between. Germline CDR1 reads MNHEY; CDR2 reads SMNVEV (reference sequence). CDR3 length: 16 residues.

This clone was counted a single time. The chain joins TRBV7-9 to TRBJ2-1, with TRBD2 identical over 12 bases. J gave up 4 bases and V 2 bases, and 6 bases lay outside the gene matches. Germline CDR1 is SEHNR and CDR2 is FQNEAQ (reference sequence). The CDR3 has 17 amino acids. Here the CDR3 DNA reads TGTGCCAGCAGCTTAACGCTAGCGGGAGGGCCGTACAATGAGCAGTTCTTC. It encodes CASSLTLAGGPYNEQFF.

This chain uses TRBV4-1 with TRBJ2-7, with D possibly matching TRBD2 (6 bases). In germline, CDR1 is MGHRA, CDR2 YSYEKL. The CDR3 length is 13 residues. Trimming took 5 bases from V and 0 from J, leaving 8 bases between them. Here the CDR3 reads CASSERVSYEQYF. As DNA, the CDR3 is TGCGCCAGCAGCGAGCGGGTCTCCTACGAGCAGTACTTC.

The chain combines TRBV27 with TRBJ2-7, with 14 bases lining up with TRBD2. Per the germline V gene, CDR1 is MNHEY and CDR2 is SMNVEV (reference sequence). The CDR3 sequence is 17 residues long. V trimming: 4 bases; J trimming: 7 bases; junction bases outside the gene matches: 12. The CDR3 loop is CASSSGTSGSLTREQYF. CDR3 DNA sequence: TGTGCCAGCAGTTCCGGGACTAGCGGGAGTTTGACAAGGGAGCAGTACTTC.

The chain couples TRBV28 to TRBJ1-1, with a tentative D call TRBD1 (6 bases). V lost 3 bases and J lost 11, with 13 bases in between. From germline, CDR1 is MDHEN and CDR2 SYDVKM. CDR3 length: 12 residues. Here the CDR3 reads CASSFKGGKAFF. The CDR3 region has the DNA TGTGCCAGCAGTTTTAAGGGGGGGAAGGCTTTCTTT.

The rearrangement uses TRBV28 and TRBJ2-5; 13 nucleotides match TRBD2. The V gene's germline CDR1 is MDHEN and CDR2 SYDVKM. Unmatched junction bases numbered 9, after V lost 6 bases and J lost 2 bases. The CDR3 extends over 17 amino acids. CDR3 region: CASSRLAGGLGQETQYF. The DNA of the CDR3 is TGTGCCAGCAGCCGACTAGCGGGAGGCTTGGGGCAAGAGACCCAGTACTTC.

The chain recombines TRBV5-1 with TRBJ2-1; D unclear. The CDR3 covers 12 residues. CDR1 and CDR2 from the germline V gene are SGHRS and YFSETQ. Trimming shortened V by 2 bases and J by 5 bases, and 5 bases separated the two germline ends. The CDR3 sequence is CASSFADNEQFF. The CDR3 bases are TGCGCCAGCAGCTTCGCGGACAATGAGCAGTTCTTC.

This sequence joins TRBV14 and TRBJ2-3; 11 nucleotides align to TRBD2. V shed 1 base, J shed 2 bases, and the junction held 14 bases outside the gene matches. This CDR3 has 20 amino acids. The V gene's germline CDR1 is SGHDN and CDR2 FVKESK. The CDR3 sequence is CASSQVKSGGLAVFTDTQYF. The CDR3 DNA follows: TGTGCCAGCAGCCAAGTCAAGTCGGGGGGACTAGCGGTCTTCACAGATACGCAGTATTTT.

The chain couples TRBV6-1 to TRBJ2-7; TRBD2 aligns across 8 bases. The CDR3 sequence is 15 residues long. Losses at the gene ends were 6 bases for V and 3 bases for J; bases not matched to a gene: 10. The germline CDR1 and CDR2 sequences are MNHNS and SASEGT. Here the CDR3 reads CASSKTDSGDYEQYF. DNA of the CDR3: TGTGCCAGCAGCAAAACGGATAGCGGGGACTACGAGCAGTACTTC.

The V and J genes are TRBV4-3 and TRBJ2-7; possibly TRBD1 or TRBD2 for D (6 bases each). Trimming pared 0 bases from V and 13 bases from J, leaving 13 bases between. Germline V lookup: CDR1 LGHNA, CDR2 YSLEER. CDR3 length equals 12 residues. CDR3 amino acids: CASSQDGGRLYF. The CDR3 region has the DNA TGCGCCAGCAGCCAAGATGGGGGGCGTTTATACTTC.

V and J are TRBV27 and TRBJ1-1; D perhaps matches TRBD1 (5 bases). Germline V gene sequence: CDR1 MNHEY, CDR2 SMNVEV (reference sequence). The V and J ends lost 5 bases and 4 bases respectively, with 14 bases between them. The CDR3 is made up of 14 amino acids. The CDR3 loop is CASSLDSLRTEAFF. CDR3 nucleotides: TGTGCCAGCAGTCTCGACAGTCTCCGCACTGAAGCTTTCTTT.

This chain joins TRBV7-6 and TRBJ2-7; D remains unclear. The CDR3 has 12 amino acids. The germline CDR1 and CDR2 sequences are SGHVS and FNYEAQ. Between the trimmed V and J ends, which lost 8 bases and 1 base, there was a span of 9 bases. This CDR3 is CASSQESYEQYF. Written as DNA, the CDR3 is TGTGCCAGCTCCCAAGAGTCCTACGAGCAGTACTTC.

This sequence joins TRBV2 and TRBJ2-1; D might be TRBD1 (5 bases). Trimming cost V 6 bases and J 6 bases, with 15 bases left between them. The CDR3 covers 14 residues. The germline gives CDR1 SNHLY, CDR2 FYNNEI. The CDR3 spells CASSAIDSLNEQFF. The CDR3 bases are TGTGCCAGCAGCGCAATTGACAGTCTCAATGAGCAGTTCTTC.